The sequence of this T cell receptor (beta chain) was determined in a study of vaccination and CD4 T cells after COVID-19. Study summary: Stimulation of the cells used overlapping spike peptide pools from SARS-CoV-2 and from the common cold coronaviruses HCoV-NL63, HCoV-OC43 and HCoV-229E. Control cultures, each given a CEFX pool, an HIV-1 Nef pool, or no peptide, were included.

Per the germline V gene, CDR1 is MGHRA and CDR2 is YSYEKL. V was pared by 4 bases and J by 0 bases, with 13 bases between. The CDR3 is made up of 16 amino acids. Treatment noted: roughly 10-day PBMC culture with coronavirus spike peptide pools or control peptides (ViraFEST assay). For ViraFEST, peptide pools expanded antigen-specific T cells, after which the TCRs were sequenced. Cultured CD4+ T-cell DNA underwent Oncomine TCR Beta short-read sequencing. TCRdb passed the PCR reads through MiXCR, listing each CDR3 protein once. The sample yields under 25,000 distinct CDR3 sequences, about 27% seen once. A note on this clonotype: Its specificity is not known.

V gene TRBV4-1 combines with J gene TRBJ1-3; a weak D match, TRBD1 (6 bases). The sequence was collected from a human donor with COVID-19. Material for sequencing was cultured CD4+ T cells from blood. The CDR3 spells CASSPGGLISGNTIYF. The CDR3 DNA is TGCGCCAGCAGCCCCGGGGGGCTTATCTCTGGAAACACCATATATTTT.